This T cell receptor (beta chain) was recorded in a study of T cells in women clearing cervical HPV infection. CDR1 and CDR2 from the germline V gene are SEHNR and FQNEAQ (reference sequence). This CDR3 is 13 amino acids long. Trimming removed 11 bases from V and 5 bases from J, with 16 bases in between. About this clone itself: The CDR3 is cut off 3 residues early in the read; its end comes from the germline J gene.

The table came from immunoSEQ multiplex PCR; TCRdb's copy has only in-frame clones and leaves some out. In all, the sample yields 36,000 or so clones. Sequencing was done on a sample of blood buffy coat. The receptor comes from a woman between 18 and 69 years old with a cervical HPV16 infection that either progressed to CIN3+ or cleared (not recorded which). The rearrangement joins TRBV7-9 to TRBJ2-1; D perhaps matches TRBD1 (6 bases). The sequenced part of the CDR3 DNA is TGTGCCGAAATACCGGACAGAGACAATGAG. This translates into CAEIPDRDNE. In full, the CDR3 is CAEIPDRDNEQFF.